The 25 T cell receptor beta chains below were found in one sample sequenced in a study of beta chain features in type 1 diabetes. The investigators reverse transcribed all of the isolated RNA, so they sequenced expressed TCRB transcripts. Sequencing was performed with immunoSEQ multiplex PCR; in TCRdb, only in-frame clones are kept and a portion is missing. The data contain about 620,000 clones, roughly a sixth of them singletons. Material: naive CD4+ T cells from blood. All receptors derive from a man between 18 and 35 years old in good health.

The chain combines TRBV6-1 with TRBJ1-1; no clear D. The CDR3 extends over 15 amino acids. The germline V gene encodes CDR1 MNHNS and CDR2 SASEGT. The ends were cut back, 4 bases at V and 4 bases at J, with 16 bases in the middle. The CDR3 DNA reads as TGTGCCAGCAGTGCCTCCCGACCCGTGGGCACTGAAGCTTTCTTT. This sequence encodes CASSASRPVGTEAFF.

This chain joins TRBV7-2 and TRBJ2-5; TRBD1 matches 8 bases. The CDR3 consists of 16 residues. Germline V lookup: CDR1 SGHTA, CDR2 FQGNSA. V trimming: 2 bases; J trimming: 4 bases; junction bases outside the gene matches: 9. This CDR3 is CASSLSSPGGPETQYF. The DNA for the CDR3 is TGTGCCAGCAGCTTAAGTAGCCCAGGGGGCCCAGAGACCCAGTACTTC.

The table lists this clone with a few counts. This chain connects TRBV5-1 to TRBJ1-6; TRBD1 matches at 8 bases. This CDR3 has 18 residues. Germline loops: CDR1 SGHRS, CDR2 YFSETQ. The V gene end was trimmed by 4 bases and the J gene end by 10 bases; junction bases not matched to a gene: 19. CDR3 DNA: TGCGCCAGCAGCGCCACAGGGGGTGGTCGACGTTCGAGCTCACCCCTCCACTTT. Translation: CASSATGGGRRSSSPLHF.

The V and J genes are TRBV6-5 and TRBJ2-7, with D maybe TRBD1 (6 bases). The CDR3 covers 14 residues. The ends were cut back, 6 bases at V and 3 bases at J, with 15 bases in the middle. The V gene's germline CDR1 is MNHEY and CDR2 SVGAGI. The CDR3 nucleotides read TGTGCCAGCAGCTCTAAGGGGGTCGGCTACGAGCAGTACTTC. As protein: CASSSKGVGYEQYF.

CDR3 loop: CASSVRETQYF. In DNA, the CDR3 is TGTGCCAGCAGTGTAAGAGAGACCCAGTACTTC. This chain links TRBV19 with TRBJ2-5; no clear D. The germline V gene encodes CDR1 LNHDA and CDR2 SQIVND (reference sequence). This CDR3 is built from 11 residues. Trimming removed 9 bases from V and 4 bases from J, with 9 bases in between.

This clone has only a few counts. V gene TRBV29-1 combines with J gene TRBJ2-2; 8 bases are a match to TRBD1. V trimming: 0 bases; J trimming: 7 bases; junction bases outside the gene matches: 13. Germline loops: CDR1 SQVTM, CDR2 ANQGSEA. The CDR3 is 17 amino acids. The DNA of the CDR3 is TGCAGCGTTGAAGATCGACGGACAGGGAAACGTAACGGGGAGCTGTTTTTT. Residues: CSVEDRRTGKRNGELFF.

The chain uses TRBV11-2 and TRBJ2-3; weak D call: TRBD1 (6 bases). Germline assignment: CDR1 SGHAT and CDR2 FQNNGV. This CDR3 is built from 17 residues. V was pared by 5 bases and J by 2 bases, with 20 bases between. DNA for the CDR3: TGTGCCAGCAGCCAAAAGTACGGGACACTCCACACAGATACGCAGTATTTT. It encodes CASSQKYGTLHTDTQYF.

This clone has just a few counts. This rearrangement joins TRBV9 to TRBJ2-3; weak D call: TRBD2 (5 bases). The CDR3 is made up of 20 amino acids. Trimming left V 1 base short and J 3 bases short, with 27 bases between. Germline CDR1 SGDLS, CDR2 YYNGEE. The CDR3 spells CASSVYPLSGERRGTDTQYF. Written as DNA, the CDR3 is TGTGCCAGCAGCGTATATCCCCTGAGCGGAGAGAGACGAGGAACAGATACGCAGTATTTT.

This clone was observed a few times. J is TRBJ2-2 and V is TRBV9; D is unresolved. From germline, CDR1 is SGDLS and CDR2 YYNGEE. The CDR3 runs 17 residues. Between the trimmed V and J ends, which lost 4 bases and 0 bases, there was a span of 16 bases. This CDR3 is CASSTRGSTTNTGELFF. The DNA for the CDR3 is TGTGCCAGCAGCACCCGAGGCTCGACGACGAACACCGGGGAGCTGTTTTTT.

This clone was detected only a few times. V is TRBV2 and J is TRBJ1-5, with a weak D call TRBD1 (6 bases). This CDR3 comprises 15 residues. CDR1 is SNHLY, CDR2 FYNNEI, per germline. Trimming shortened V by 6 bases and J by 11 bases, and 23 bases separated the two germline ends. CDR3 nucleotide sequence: TGTGCCAGCAGGGGACTCCCGGCGGGACAAAGAGCCCAGCATTTT. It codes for CASRGLPAGQRAQHF. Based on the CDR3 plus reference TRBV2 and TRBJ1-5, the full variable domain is EPEVTQTPSHQVTQMGQEVILRCVPISNHLYFYWYRQILGQKVEFLVSFYNNEISEKSEIFDDQFSVERPDGSNFTLKIRSTKLEDSAMYFCASRGLPAGQRAQHFGDGTRLSIL.

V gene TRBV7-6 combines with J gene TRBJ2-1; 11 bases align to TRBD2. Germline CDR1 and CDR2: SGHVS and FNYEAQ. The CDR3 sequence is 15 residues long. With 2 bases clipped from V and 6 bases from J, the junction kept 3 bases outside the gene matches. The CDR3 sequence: CASSLLLAGVNEQFF. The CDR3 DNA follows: TGTGCCAGCAGCTTATTACTAGCGGGAGTCAATGAGCAGTTCTTC. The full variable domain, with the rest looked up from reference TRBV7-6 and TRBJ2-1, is GAGVSQSPRYKVTKRGQDVALRCDPISGHVSLYWYRQALGQGPEFLTYFNYEAQQDKSGLPNDRFSAERPEGSISTLTIQRTEQRDSAMYRCASSLLLAGVNEQFFGPGTRLTVL.

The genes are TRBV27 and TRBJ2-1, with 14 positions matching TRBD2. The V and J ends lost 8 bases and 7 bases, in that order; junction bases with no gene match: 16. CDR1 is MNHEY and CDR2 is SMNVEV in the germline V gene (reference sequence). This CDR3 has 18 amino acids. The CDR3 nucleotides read TGTGCCAGCCAAAACCGCGGGACTAGCGGGAGATCTGTTAATGAGCAGTTCTTC. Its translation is CASQNRGTSGRSVNEQFF.

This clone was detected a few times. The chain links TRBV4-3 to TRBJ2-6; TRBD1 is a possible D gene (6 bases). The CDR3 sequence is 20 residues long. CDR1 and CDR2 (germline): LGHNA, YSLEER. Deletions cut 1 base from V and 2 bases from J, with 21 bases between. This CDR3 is CASSQAARGTPGAGANVLTF. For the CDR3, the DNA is TGCGCCAGCAGCCAAGCCGCCAGGGGCACTCCAGGCGCTGGGGCCAACGTCCTGACTTTC.

CDR3 region: CASSLVSSKSRNTIYF. DNA of the CDR3: TGTGCCAGCAGCTTAGTCAGTTCAAAATCCCGAAACACCATATATTTT. The rearrangement links TRBV7-9 to TRBJ1-3; D remains ambiguous. V shed 1 base and J shed 5 bases, with 15 bases lying between them. CDR3 length: 16 residues. Germline V gene sequence: CDR1 SEHNR, CDR2 FQNEAQ (reference sequence).

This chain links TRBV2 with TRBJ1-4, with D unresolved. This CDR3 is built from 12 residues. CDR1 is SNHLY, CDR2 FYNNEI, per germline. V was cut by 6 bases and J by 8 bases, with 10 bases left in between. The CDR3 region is CASSAPGEKLFF. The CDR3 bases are TGTGCCAGCAGCGCACCGGGGGAAAAACTGTTTTTT.

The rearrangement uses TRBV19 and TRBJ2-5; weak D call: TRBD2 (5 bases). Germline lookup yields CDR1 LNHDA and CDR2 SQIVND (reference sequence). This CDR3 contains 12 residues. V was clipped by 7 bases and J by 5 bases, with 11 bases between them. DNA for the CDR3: TGTGCCAGTAACCGGGGTGGGGAGACCCAGTACTTC. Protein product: CASNRGGETQYF.

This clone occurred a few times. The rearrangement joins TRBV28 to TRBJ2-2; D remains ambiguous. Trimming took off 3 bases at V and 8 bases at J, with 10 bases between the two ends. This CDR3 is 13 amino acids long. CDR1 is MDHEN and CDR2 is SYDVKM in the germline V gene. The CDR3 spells CASSFWVTGELFF. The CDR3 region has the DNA TGTGCCAGCAGTTTTTGGGTAACGGGGGAGCTGTTTTTT.

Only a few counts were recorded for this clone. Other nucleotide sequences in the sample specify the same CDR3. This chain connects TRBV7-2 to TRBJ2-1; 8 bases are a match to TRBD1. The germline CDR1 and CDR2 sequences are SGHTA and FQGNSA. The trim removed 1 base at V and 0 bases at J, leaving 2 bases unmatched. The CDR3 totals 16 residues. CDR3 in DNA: TGTGCCAGCAGCTTAGTTGGGACAGGCTCCTACAATGAGCAGTTCTTC. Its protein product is CASSLVGTGSYNEQFF.

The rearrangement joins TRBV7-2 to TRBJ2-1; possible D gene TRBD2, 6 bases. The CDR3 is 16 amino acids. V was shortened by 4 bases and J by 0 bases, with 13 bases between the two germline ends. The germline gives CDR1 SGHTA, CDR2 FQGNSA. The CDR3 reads CASSSPGRSSYNEQFF. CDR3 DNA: TGTGCCAGCAGCTCGCCGGGGAGGAGCTCCTACAATGAGCAGTTCTTC.

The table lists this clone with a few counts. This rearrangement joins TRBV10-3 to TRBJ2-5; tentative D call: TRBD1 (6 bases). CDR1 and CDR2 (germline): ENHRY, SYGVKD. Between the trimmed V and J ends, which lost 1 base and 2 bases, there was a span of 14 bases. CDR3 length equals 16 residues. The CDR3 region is CAISEFSGAPQETQYF. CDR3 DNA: TGTGCCATCAGTGAGTTCTCAGGGGCCCCGCAAGAGACCCAGTACTTC.

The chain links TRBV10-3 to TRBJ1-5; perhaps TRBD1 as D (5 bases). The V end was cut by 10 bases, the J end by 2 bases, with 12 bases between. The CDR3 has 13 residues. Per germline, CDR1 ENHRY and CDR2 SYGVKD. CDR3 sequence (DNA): TGTGCCACCCATTCGACAGGCAATCAGCCCCAGCATTTT. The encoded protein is CATHSTGNQPQHF.

The chain's CDR3 is CASSLEASGINEQFF. The DNA of the CDR3 is TGCGCCAGCAGCTTGGAGGCTAGTGGGATAAATGAGCAGTTCTTC. V gene TRBV5-1 combines with J gene TRBJ2-1; unclear D gene. V lost 0 bases to trimming and J lost 7 bases, with 14 bases between them. Looked up from germline, CDR1 is SGHRS and CDR2 is YFSETQ. The CDR3 spans 15 residues.

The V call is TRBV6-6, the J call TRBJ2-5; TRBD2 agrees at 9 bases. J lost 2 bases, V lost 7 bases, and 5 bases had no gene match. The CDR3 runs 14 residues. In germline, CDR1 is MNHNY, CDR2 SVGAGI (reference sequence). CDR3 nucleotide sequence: TGTGCCAGCACTAGCGGGGCTGGGCAAGAGACCCAGTACTTC. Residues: CASTSGAGQETQYF.

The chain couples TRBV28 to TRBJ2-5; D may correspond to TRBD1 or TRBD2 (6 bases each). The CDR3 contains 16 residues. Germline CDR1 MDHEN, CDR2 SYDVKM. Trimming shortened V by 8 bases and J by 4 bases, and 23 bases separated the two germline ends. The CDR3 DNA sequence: TGTGCCAGCCAGCATGGGGGGCGCTCCGGGGCAGAGACCCAGTACTTC. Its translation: CASQHGGRSGAETQYF. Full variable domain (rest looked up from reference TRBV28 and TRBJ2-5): DVKVTQSSRYLVKRTGEKVFLECVQDMDHENMFWYRQDPGLGLRLIYFSYDVKMKEKGDIPEGYSVSREKKERFSLILESASTNQTSMYLCASQHGGRSGAETQYFGPGTRLLVL.

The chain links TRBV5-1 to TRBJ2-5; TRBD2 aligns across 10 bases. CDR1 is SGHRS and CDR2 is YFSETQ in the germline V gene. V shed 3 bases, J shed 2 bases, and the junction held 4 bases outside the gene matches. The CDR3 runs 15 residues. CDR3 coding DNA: TGCGCCAGCAGCTGGGTGACTAGCGGGCAAGAGACCCAGTACTTC. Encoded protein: CASSWVTSGQETQYF.